One sample yielded the 19 T cell receptor beta chains listed below, sequenced in a study of T cells in Graves' hyperthyroidism and ophthalmopathy. Amplification of TCR beta CDR3 regions was performed using RNA transcripts as template. First-round RT-PCR targeting the TCR CDR3 was performed with the HTBI primer set. TCRdb itself ran the multiplex PCR reads through MiXCR, one entry per CDR3 protein. The sample has under 250,000 distinct CDR3 sequences, approximately 24% seen once. The sample taken for sequencing was blood. The receptors here all came from a woman aged 40 to 49 with Graves' ophthalmopathy.

This clonotype was observed many times. V and J are TRBV7-4 and TRBJ2-7; 7 nucleotides line up with TRBD2. V was clipped by 5 bases and J by 0 bases; unmatched bases: 10. CDR3 length: 16 amino acids. Looked up from germline, CDR1 is SGHVT and CDR2 is SQSDAQ. In DNA, the CDR3 is TGTGCCAGCAGCCCGCCCCTGGCGGGGGACTCCTACGAGCAGTACTTC. The encoded protein is CASSPPLAGDSYEQYF.

Ten or more counts support this clonotype. The genes are TRBV6-2 or TRBV6-3 and TRBJ1-2; 8 bases agree with TRBD1. J gave up 8 bases and V 5 bases, and 10 bases lay outside the gene matches. This CDR3 has 14 residues. CDR1 is MNHEY and CDR2 is SVGEGT in the germline V gene. The CDR3 region has the DNA TGTGCCAGCAGTCGAGACAGGGGACGTTACGGCTACACCTTC. Translated, it gives CASSRDRGRYGYTF.

The chain links TRBV6-2 or TRBV6-3 to TRBJ2-5; tentative D call: TRBD1 (5 bases). Germline V gives CDR1 MNHEY, CDR2 SVGEGT. Trimming left V 0 bases short and J 3 bases short, with 11 bases between. CDR3 length: 15 amino acids. Written as DNA, the CDR3 is TGTGCCAGCAGTTACTCGTTCGCAGGGAAAGAGACCCAGTACTTC. This translates into CASSYSFAGKETQYF.

J is TRBJ2-2 and V is TRBV11-1; TRBD1 is a possible D gene (6 bases). V was cut by 5 bases and J by 0 bases, with 13 bases left in between. The germline V gene encodes CDR1 SGHAT and CDR2 FQDESV (reference sequence). The CDR3 spans 16 residues. CDR3 region: CASSGQTATNTGELFF. CDR3 nucleotides: TGTGCCAGCAGCGGACAGACAGCTACGAACACCGGGGAGCTGTTTTTT. The full variable domain, its missing parts supplied by reference TRBV11-1 and TRBJ2-2, is EAEVAQSPRYKITEKSQAVAFWCDPISGHATLYWYRQILGQGPELLVQFQDESVVDDSQLPKDRFSAERLKGVDSTLKIQPAELGDSAMYLCASSGQTATNTGELFFGEGSRLTVL.

The CDR3 is CASSSGTGAGNYGYTF. CDR3 nucleotides: TGTGCCAGCAGTTCCGGGACAGGGGCGGGTAACTATGGCTACACCTTC. V usage is TRBV27 and J usage is TRBJ1-2; 10 bases are shared with TRBD1. Germline lookup yields CDR1 MNHEY and CDR2 SMNVEV (reference sequence). V shed 4 bases, J shed 1 base, and the junction held 6 bases outside the gene matches. This CDR3 region has 16 residues.

This clonotype was observed many times. J is TRBJ1-1 and V is TRBV28; no clear D gene. This CDR3 has 14 amino acids. Germline lookup yields CDR1 MDHEN and CDR2 SYDVKM. V was clipped by 5 bases and J by 3 bases, with 13 bases between them. CDR3 in amino acids: CASSQTPSHTEAFF. CDR3 coding DNA: TGTGCCAGCAGTCAAACCCCAAGTCACACTGAAGCTTTCTTT.

The chain carries TRBV19 and TRBJ1-5; tentatively, D is TRBD1 (6 bases). Germline CDR1 is LNHDA and CDR2 is SQIVND (reference sequence). This CDR3 comprises 15 residues. The germline V and J ends were trimmed by 7 bases and 3 bases, with 16 bases remaining between them. Here the CDR3 reads CASNPGPGVNQPQHF. Written as DNA, the CDR3 is TGTGCCAGTAATCCAGGTCCAGGGGTCAATCAGCCCCAGCATTTT. Looking up the rest from reference TRBV19 and TRBJ1-5 gives the full variable domain: DGGITQSPKYLFRKEGQNVTLSCEQNLNHDAMYWYRQDPGQGLRLIYYSQIVNDFQKGDIAEGYSVSREKKESFPLTVTSAQKNPTAFYLCASNPGPGVNQPQHFGDGTRLSIL.

This clonotype showed up many times. Since a much larger clone is just one base distant, this may be a read error. The chain uses TRBV28 and TRBJ2-7; no definite D call. V shed 6 bases and J shed 3 bases, with 6 bases lying between them. Germline CDR1 is MDHEN and CDR2 is SYDVKM. This CDR3 region has 11 residues. The CDR3 protein is CASRRNYEQYF. CDR3 nucleotides: TGTGCCAGCAGACGGAACTACGAGCAGTACTTC.

This chain uses TRBV2 with TRBJ2-7; 7 nucleotides align to TRBD2. V lost 6 bases and J lost 6; bases outside the gene matches: 11. Germline CDR1 and CDR2: SNHLY and FYNNEI. CDR3 length: 14 amino acids. This CDR3 is CASRTPRGGSEQYF. CDR3 DNA: TGTGCCAGCAGGACCCCGCGGGGAGGGAGCGAGCAGTACTTC. The entire variable domain, with the rest obtained from reference TRBV2 and TRBJ2-7, is as follows: EPEVTQTPSHQVTQMGQEVILRCVPISNHLYFYWYRQILGQKVEFLVSFYNNEISEKSEIFDDQFSVERPDGSNFTLKIRSTKLEDSAMYFCASRTPRGGSEQYFGPGTRLTVT.

This clonotype showed up many times. The chain joins TRBV19 to TRBJ1-1; 8 bases fit TRBD1. This CDR3 has 15 residues. J lost 0 bases, V lost 7 bases, and 7 bases had no gene match. The germline V gene encodes CDR1 LNHDA and CDR2 SQIVND (reference sequence). DNA for the CDR3: TGTGCCAGTATCGGACAGGGAGGATTGAACACTGAAGCTTTCTTT. It yields the protein CASIGQGGLNTEAFF.

This clonotype was counted only a few times. The V and J genes are TRBV25-1 and TRBJ2-5, with 14 positions matching TRBD2. Looked up from germline, CDR1 is MGHDK and CDR2 is SYGVNS. V lost 3 bases to trimming and J lost 6 bases; unmatched junction nucleotides: 6. The CDR3 is made up of 16 amino acids. CDR3 DNA: TGTGCCAGCAGTGAGGGGACTAGCGGGAGATGGAAGACCCAGTACTTC. This translates into CASSEGTSGRWKTQYF.

This clonotype was seen repeatedly, ten times or more. The chain carries TRBV27 and TRBJ1-6, with 11 bases identical to TRBD1. Germline CDR1 is MNHEY and CDR2 is SMNVEV (reference sequence). The CDR3 covers 14 residues. J lost 10 bases, V lost 9 bases, and 8 bases had no gene match. The CDR3 protein is CASCRDRGLSPLHF. The CDR3 DNA is TGTGCCAGTTGCCGGGACAGGGGGTTGTCACCCCTCCACTTT.

This clonotype was recorded at least ten times. The rearrangement links TRBV12-3 or TRBV12-4 to TRBJ2-5; 10 bases match TRBD2. The CDR3 contains 16 residues. J was trimmed by 2 bases and V by 2 bases; bases with no gene match: 5. In DNA, the CDR3 is TGTGCCAGCAGTTTATTCCTAGCGGGAGATCAAGAGACCCAGTACTTC. Its protein is CASSLFLAGDQETQYF.

Worth noting for this clonotype: This may be a read error: a much more frequent sequence differs by one nucleotide. CDR3 sequence reads: CTSRVAVGPGDSPLHF. The CDR3 region has the DNA TGTACCAGCAGAGTCGCCGTAGGTCCCGGAGATTCACCCCTCCACTTT. The gene calls are TRBV12-3 or TRBV12-4 and TRBJ1-6; the D is unclear. CDR3 length: 16 residues.

This clonotype was seen repeatedly, ten times or more. The rearrangement joins TRBV3-1 to TRBJ2-5; 8 positions match TRBD2. The CDR3 spans 17 residues. Looked up from germline, CDR1 is LGHDT and CDR2 is YNNKEL (reference sequence). V shed 1 base, J shed 4 bases, and the junction held 11 bases outside the gene matches. This chain's CDR3 is CASSQGVLSGSVETQYF. DNA for the CDR3: TGTGCCAGCAGCCAAGGGGTTTTGAGCGGGAGTGTAGAGACCCAGTACTTC.

At least ten counts were recorded for this clonotype. V and J are TRBV2 and TRBJ2-7; tentatively, D is TRBD1 (8 bases). Trimming shortened V by 3 bases and J by 6 bases, and 15 bases separated the two germline ends. The CDR3 loop spans 14 amino acids. Germline V lookup: CDR1 SNHLY, CDR2 FYNNEI. The CDR3 DNA follows: TGTGCCAGCAGTGAGGCGACAGGGGAGGGCGAGCAGTACTTC. It is translated as CASSEATGEGEQYF.

This clonotype was observed many times. This sequence joins TRBV27 and TRBJ1-1, with 8 bases fitting TRBD1. After removal of 5 bases from V and 4 bases from J, the junction contained 9 bases not matched to a gene. There are 15 residues in the CDR3. CDR1 MNHEY and CDR2 SMNVEV come from the germline V gene (reference sequence). The CDR3 here is CASSPRQGMSTEAFF. CDR3 nucleotides: TGTGCCAGCAGTCCCAGACAGGGGATGAGCACTGAAGCTTTCTTT.

This clonotype was detected ten times or more. The chain links TRBV5-8 to TRBJ2-4, with D possibly being TRBD2 (6 bases). Between the trimmed V and J ends, which lost 7 bases and 6 bases, there was a span of 17 bases. The CDR3 consists of 14 residues. Germline loops: CDR1 SGHTS, CDR2 YDEGEE. CDR3 in DNA: TGTGCCAGCCTCCCTAGCGCAGGGCGAAACATTCAGTACTTC. Amino acids: CASLPSAGRNIQYF.

This clonotype appeared many times. The chain recombines TRBV6-5 with TRBJ1-6, with 7 positions matching TRBD1. V lost 5 bases to trimming and J lost 7 bases; unmatched junction nucleotides: 11. The germline V gene encodes CDR1 MNHEY and CDR2 SVGAGI. CDR3 length: 16 amino acids. DNA of the CDR3: TGTGCCAGCAGTCTGAAAGACAGGGTCAACAATTCACCCCTCCACTTT. As protein: CASSLKDRVNNSPLHF.